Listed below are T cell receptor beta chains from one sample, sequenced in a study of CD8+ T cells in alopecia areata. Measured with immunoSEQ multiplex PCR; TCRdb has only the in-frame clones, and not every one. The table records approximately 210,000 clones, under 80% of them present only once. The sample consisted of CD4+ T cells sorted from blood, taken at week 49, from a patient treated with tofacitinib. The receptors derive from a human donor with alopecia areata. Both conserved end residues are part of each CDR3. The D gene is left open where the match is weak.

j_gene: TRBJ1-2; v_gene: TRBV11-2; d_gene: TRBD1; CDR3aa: CASSSGQGYGYTF
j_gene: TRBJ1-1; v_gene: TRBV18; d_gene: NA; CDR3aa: CASSPLGAWTEAFF
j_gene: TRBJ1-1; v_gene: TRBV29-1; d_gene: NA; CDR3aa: CSGMTVNTEAFF
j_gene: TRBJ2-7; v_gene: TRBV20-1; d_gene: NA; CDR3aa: CSARTQQQYF
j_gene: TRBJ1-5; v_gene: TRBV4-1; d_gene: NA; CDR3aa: CASSQVLAEINQPQHF
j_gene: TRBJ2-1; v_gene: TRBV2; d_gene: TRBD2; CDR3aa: CASRGTSGGILEQFF
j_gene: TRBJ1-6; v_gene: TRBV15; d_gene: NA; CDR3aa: CATRPDTYNSPLHF
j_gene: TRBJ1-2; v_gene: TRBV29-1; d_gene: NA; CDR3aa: CSVEDGADGYTF
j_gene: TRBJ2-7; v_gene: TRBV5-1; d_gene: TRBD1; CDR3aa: CASSLDTGGSREPRYF
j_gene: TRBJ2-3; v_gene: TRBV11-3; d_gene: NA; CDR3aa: CASSPESTDTQYF
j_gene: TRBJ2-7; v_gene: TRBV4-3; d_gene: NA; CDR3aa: CASSQDYREVSYEQYF
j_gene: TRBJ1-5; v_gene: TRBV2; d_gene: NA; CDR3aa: CASSVADYQPQHF
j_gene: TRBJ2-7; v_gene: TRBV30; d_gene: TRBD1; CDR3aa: CAWMGQENFNEQYF
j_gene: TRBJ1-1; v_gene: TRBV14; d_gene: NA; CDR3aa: CASSHPTVNTEAFF
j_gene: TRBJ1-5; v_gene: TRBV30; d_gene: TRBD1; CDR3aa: CAWSRQGNQPQHF